The clone carrying this T cell receptor (beta chain) is termed medium-sized. The target antigen is unknown. This sample is part of a study of OX40 agonist ivuxolimab in advanced cancers. Looking at the study overall: Patients received ivuxolimab, an agonistic anti-OX40 (CD134) antibody. Points from the study as a whole: Expanded clones were, on average, more numerous among CD8+ T cells than CD4+.

Germline lookup yields CDR1 SGHKS and CDR2 YYEKEE (reference sequence). The germline V and J ends were trimmed by 0 bases and 9 bases, with 16 bases remaining between them. The CDR3 is 15 residues long. Collection of blood occurred at baseline, at cycle 4 day 1, and at cycle 7 day 1. Libraries were prepared by immunoSEQ multiplex PCR; TCRdb keeps only in-frame clonotypes and omits some of them. The data show about 10,000 clones, approximately 79% seen once. The material sequenced was CD4+ or CD8+ T cells sorted from blood, taken in a trial of the OX40 agonist ivuxolimab. The TCR sequence derives from an adult with an advanced solid tumor such as melanoma, head and neck, liver or kidney cancer. The genes are TRBV5-5 and TRBJ1-5, with a tentative D call TRBD1 (5 bases). The DNA of the CDR3 is TGTGCCAGCAGCTTGGTGGAGGGGAGGTATTGGCCCCAGCATTTT. Residues: CASSLVEGRYWPQHF.